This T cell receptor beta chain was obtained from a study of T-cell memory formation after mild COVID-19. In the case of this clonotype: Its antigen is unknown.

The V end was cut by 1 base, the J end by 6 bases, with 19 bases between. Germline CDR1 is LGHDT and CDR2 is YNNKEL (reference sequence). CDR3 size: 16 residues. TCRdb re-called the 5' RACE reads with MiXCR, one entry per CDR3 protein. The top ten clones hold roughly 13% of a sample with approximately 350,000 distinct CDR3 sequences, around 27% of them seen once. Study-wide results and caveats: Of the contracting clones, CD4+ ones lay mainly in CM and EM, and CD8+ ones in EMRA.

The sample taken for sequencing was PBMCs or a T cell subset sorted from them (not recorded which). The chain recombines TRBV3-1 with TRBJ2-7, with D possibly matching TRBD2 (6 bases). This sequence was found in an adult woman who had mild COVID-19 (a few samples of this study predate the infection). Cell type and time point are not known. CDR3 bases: TGTGCCAGCAGCCAAGCCCACCGGGACTCCCTCGCCGAGCAGTACTTC. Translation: CASSQAHRDSLAEQYF.